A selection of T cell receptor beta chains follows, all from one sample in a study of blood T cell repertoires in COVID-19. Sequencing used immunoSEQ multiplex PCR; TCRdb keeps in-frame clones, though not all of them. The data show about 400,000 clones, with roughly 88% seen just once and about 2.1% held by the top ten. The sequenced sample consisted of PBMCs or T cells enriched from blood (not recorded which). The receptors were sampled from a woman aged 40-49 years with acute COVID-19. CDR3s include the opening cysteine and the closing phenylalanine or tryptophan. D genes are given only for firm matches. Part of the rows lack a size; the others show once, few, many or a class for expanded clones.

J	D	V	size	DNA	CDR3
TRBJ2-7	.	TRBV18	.	TGTGCCAGCTCACAACAGGGCTACGAGCAGTACTTC	CASSQQGYEQYF
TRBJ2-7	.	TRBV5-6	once	TGTGCCAGCAGCTACGGACTGGACGAGCAGTACTTC	CASSYGLDEQYF
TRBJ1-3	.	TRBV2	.	TGTGCCAGCAGTTCCCGGACAAGGGTCTTCGGTGGAAACACCATATATTTT	CASSSRTRVFGGNTIYF
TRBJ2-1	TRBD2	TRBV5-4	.	TGTGCCAGCAGCTCGACCGGGGGGAGCTCCTACAATGAGCAGTTCTTC	CASSSTGGSSYNEQFF
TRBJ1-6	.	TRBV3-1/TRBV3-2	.	TGTGCCAGCAGCCAAGATATTCAGGTCTATAATTCACCCCTCCACTTT	CASSQDIQVYNSPLHF
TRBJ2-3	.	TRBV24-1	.	TGTGCCACCAGTGATTCATCCACAGGGACAGATACGCAGTATTTT	CATSDSSTGTDTQYF
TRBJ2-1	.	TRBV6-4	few	TGTGCCAGCAGTGCTACAGGGCGTTATAATGAGCAGTTCTTC	CASSATGRYNEQFF
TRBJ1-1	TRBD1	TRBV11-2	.	TGTGCCAGCAGCTTCTACCGACAGGGCGCTGAAGCTTTCTTT	CASSFYRQGAEAFF
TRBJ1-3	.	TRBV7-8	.	TGTGCCAGCAGCTTAAGTATACAGGTTGGAAACACCATATATTTT	CASSLSIQVGNTIYF
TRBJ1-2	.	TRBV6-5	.	TGTGCCAGCAGTTGGGATGCGGGTGGCTACACCTTC	CASSWDAGGYTF
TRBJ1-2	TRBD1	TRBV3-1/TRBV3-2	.	TGTGCCAGCAGCCCCCTAGTTGCACAGGGGAACTATGGCTACACCTTC	CASSPLVAQGNYGYTF
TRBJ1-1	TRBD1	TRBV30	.	TGTGCCTGGAGTAGACAGGGAGATCCAGCTTTCTTT	CAWSRQGDPAFF
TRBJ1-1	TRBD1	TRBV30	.	TGTGCCTGGAGTGTATTAAGGACAGGAGGGGACACTGAAGCTTTCTTT	CAWSVLRTGGDTEAFF
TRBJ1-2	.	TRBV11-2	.	TGTGCCAGCAATAAAATAAGAGGAACGGCGGCTGGCTACACCTTC	CASNKIRGTAAGYTF
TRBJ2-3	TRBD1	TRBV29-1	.	TGCAGCGTTGAAGATCGGGGGACAGGGTCGCCAGATACGCAGTATTTT	CSVEDRGTGSPDTQYF
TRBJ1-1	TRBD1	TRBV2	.	TGTGCCAGCCTACAGGGGGTCCGAGGCACTGAAGCTTTCTTT	CASLQGVRGTEAFF
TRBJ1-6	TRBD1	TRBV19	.	TGTGCCAGTAGACGTTCGGGGACAGAACAGAATTCACCCCTCCACTTT	CASRRSGTEQNSPLHF
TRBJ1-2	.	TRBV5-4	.	TGTGCCAGCAGCTTCACTAGGGAGGGCTATGGCTACACCTTC	CASSFTREGYGYTF
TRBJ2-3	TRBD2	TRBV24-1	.	TGTGCCACCAGGGGGCCCCTAGCGGGGGCTTCGGATACGCAGTATTTT	CATRGPLAGASDTQYF
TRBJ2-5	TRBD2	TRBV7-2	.	TGTGCCAGCAGCTTAGGGCCGGCGGGGGGGGCACAAGAGACCCAGTACTTC	CASSLGPAGGAQETQYF
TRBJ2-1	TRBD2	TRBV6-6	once	TGTGCCAGCATCAACTTGGCGGGGGGTTACAATGAGCAGTTCTTC	CASINLAGGYNEQFF
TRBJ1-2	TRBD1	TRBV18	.	TGTGCCAGCTCAAACTCAGGACTACAGGGGGCAGATCGAGGCTACACCTTC	CASSNSGLQGADRGYTF
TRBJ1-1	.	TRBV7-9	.	TGTGCCAGCAGCTTGGATGGGGAGAATGCTTTCTTT	CASSLDGENAFF
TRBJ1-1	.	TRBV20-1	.	TGCAGGGCGCAGGCAAACACTGAAGCTTTCTTT	CRAQANTEAFF
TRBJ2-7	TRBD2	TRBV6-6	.	TGTGCCAGCAGCCCTCTGGGGGGGTCCTACGAGCAGTACTTC	CASSPLGGSYEQYF
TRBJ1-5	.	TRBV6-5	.	TGTGCCAGCGGCCGTGATGCGGCCCTCCAGCCCCAGCATTTT	CASGRDAALQPQHF
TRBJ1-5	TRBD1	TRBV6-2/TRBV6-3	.	TGTGCCAGCAGTTACCTGGGACAGCGCAATCAGCCCCAGCATTTT	CASSYLGQRNQPQHF
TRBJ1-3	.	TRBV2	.	TGTGCCAGCAGAGCGGGGTTCTCTGGAAACACCATATATTTT	CASRAGFSGNTIYF
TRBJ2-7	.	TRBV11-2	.	TGTGCCAGCAGCTTAGGGCAACCCTACGAGCAGTACTTC	CASSLGQPYEQYF
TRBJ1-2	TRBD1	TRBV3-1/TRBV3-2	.	TGTGCCAGCAGCCAAGATATGGCAGGGGGCGCCCGCTATGGCTACACCTTC	CASSQDMAGGARYGYTF
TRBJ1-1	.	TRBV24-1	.	TGTGCCACCAGTGACCGGGACACTGAAGCTTTCTTT	CATSDRDTEAFF
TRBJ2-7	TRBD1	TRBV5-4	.	TGTGCCAGCAGCCTCGACAGGGGCTACGAGCAGTACTTC	CASSLDRGYEQYF
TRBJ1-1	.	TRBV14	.	TGTGCCAGCAGCCCAGGACCGGGCCAGGGGAACACTGAAGCTTTCTTT	CASSPGPGQGNTEAFF
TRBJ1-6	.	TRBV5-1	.	TGCGCCAGCAGCTTGGAGCGGGGGGATGGATCACCCCTCCACTTT	CASSLERGDGSPLHF
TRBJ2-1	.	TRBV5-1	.	TGCGCCAGCAGCTTGGAAGGGACTGCTTCCTACAATGAGCAGTTCTTC	CASSLEGTASYNEQFF
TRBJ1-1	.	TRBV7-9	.	TGTGCCAGCAGCTTAGGGGCGGACTCGGGGTTCACTGAAGCTTTCTTT	CASSLGADSGFTEAFF
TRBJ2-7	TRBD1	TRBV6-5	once	TGTGCCAGCATTTCCGGGACAGGGGGCTTTGAGCAGTACTTC	CASISGTGGFEQYF
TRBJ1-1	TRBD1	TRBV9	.	TGTGCCAGCAGCGAAACGGGACAGGTATTCGAAGCTTTCTTT	CASSETGQVFEAFF